This TCR beta chain was documented in a study of cytomegalovirus exposure and HLA in healthy donors. Study-wide findings and caveats: CMV serostatus was the only recorded immune exposure for donors.

The PCR was carried out with 60 Vbeta primers and 13 Jbeta primers. Only in-frame clones appear in the TCRdb table, and some are missing; sequencing was by immunoSEQ multiplex PCR. The sample records 100,000 to 150,000 clones, around four fifths being singletons. This clone has a handful of counts. As yet, its antigen is unknown. Sequenced: PBMCs. This TCR derives from a female donor in good health and CMV-seronegative.

The CDR3 nucleotides are TGCGCCAGCAGCCAAGAGACAGGGGGTTATGGCTACACCTTC. Protein product: CASSQETGGYGYTF. The chain recombines TRBV4-3 with TRBJ1-2, with 9 bases aligning to TRBD1. The CDR3 totals 14 residues. Trimming removed 0 bases from V and 5 bases from J; junction bases left unmatched: 1. Germline V gene sequence: CDR1 LGHNA, CDR2 YSLEER.